The clone carrying this TCR beta chain was found once. One base away lies a much larger clone, so this may be a sequencing read error. At the DNA level, this CDR3 is encoded by other sequences in the same sample as well. The data stem from a study of shared clonotypes between healthy human individuals. Whole-study context: Three CD4 naive, three CD4 memory, two CD8 naive and one CD8 memory plate were used per donor.

Original methodology: Junction-only immunoSEQ sequences carried no quality scores, so filtering differed. Clones were read by immunoSEQ multiplex PCR, and TCRdb kept only the in-frame ones, dropping some. V and J calls and clone size are given by that table; D and trimming were obtained from the DNA. The data contain some 1 million clones, 70% to 80% of them singletons. Healthy HIV-negative adults with no recent acute infections or vaccinations were recruited as donors. The split of CD4+ cells yielded CD45RA+ naive and CD45RA-negative memory subsets. Germline V gives CDR1 SNHLY, CDR2 FYNNEI. The CDR3 covers 11 residues. Trimming took off 4 bases at V and 6 bases at J, with 5 bases between the two ends.

The sample comprised memory CD4+ T cells sorted from blood. Stated subset: CD45RA-negative fraction. The chain employs TRBV2 and TRBJ2-3; D is undetermined. The sequence derives from a man aged 18 to 30 in good health. CDR3 sequence (DNA): TGTGCCAGCAGTGTAGGGGATACGCAGTATTTT. This translates into CASSVGDTQYF.